What follows are 21 T cell receptor beta chains derived from one specimen sequenced in a study of T cells in Graves' hyperthyroidism and ophthalmopathy. The source material, RNA transcripts, was used to amplify TCR beta CDR3 regions. First-round RT-PCR with HTBI primers amplified the TCR CDR3 region. Using its own MiXCR run on the multiplex PCR reads, TCRdb lists one record per CDR3 protein. The repertoire has 500,000 to 650,000 distinct CDR3 sequences, roughly 15% of them found once; the top ten carry roughly 18%. The sample comprised blood. The receptors were gathered from a woman aged 18-29 years with Graves' ophthalmopathy.

This clonotype was seen only a few times. V usage is TRBV30 and J usage is TRBJ2-3; perhaps D is TRBD1 or TRBD2 (5 bases each). The CDR3 consists of 17 residues. CDR1 and CDR2 (germline): GTSNPN, SVGIG (reference sequence). V shed 1 base and J shed 3 bases, with 20 bases lying between them. For the CDR3, the DNA is TGTGCCTGGAGTGAGGGTACGTCAGGGAGATGGACAGATACGCAGTATTTT. Translated: CAWSEGTSGRWTDTQYF. Full variable domain (outside the CDR3, taken from reference TRBV30 and TRBJ2-3): SQTIHQWPATLVQPVGSPLSLECTVEGTSNPNLYWYRQAAGRGLQLLFYSVGIGQISSEVPQNLSASRPQDRQFILSSKKLLLSDSGFYLCAWSEGTSGRWTDTQYFGPGTRLTVL.

This clonotype was picked up a small number of times. The chain links TRBV28 to TRBJ1-1; 9 bases are shared with TRBD1. V was clipped by 2 bases and J by 1 base; unmatched bases: 8. The CDR3 length is 17 residues. Germline V gene data show CDR1 as MDHEN and CDR2 as SYDVKM. This chain's CDR3 is CASSLGDREGSNTEAFF. The DNA of the CDR3 is TGTGCCAGCAGTTTAGGGGACAGGGAAGGATCGAACACTGAAGCTTTCTTT.

The V gene is TRBV27, the J gene TRBJ1-1, with 8 bases fitting TRBD1. Trimming at V came to 5 bases and at J to 1 base, leaving 6 bases not matched to a gene. The CDR3 is 15 residues long. The germline CDR1 and CDR2 sequences are MNHEY and SMNVEV (reference sequence). Written as DNA, the CDR3 is TGTGCCAGCAGTATACGACAGGGGTCGAACACTGAAGCTTTCTTT. Translated: CASSIRQGSNTEAFF.

This clonotype was seen a few times. The V call is TRBV4-1, the J call TRBJ1-5, with unresolved D. Trimming cost V 1 base and J 4 bases, with 11 bases left between them. This CDR3 has 15 amino acids. Germline lookup yields CDR1 MGHRA and CDR2 YSYEKL. As DNA, the CDR3 is TGCGCCAGCAGCCAAGGCCCAGCCCTTAATCAGCCCCAGCATTTT. Protein: CASSQGPALNQPQHF.

This clonotype occurred a few times. The chain is built from TRBV12-3 or TRBV12-4 and TRBJ2-2; 7 positions agree with TRBD2. The CDR3 is made up of 18 amino acids. V lost 1 base, J lost 1 base, and 9 bases stayed unmatched. This CDR3 is CASSLGSSGRLNTGELFF. The CDR3 DNA is TGTGCCAGCAGTTTAGGGTCCTCCGGGAGGTTGAACACCGGGGAGCTGTTTTTT.

This clonotype was seen ten or more times. The junction departs from germline at one end; a sequencing error may be responsible. The chain employs TRBV27 and TRBJ2-5; TRBD1 might be the D (6 bases). This CDR3 spans 14 amino acids. Germline lookup yields CDR1 MNHEY and CDR2 SMNVEV (reference sequence). CDR3 region: CASSLLGGRETQYF. The CDR3 DNA sequence: TGTGCCAGCAGCTTATTAGGGGGACGGGAGACCCAGTACTTC.

This clonotype was found many times. The chain uses TRBV18 and TRBJ2-1; the D is unclear. This CDR3 spans 16 amino acids. CDR1 and CDR2 (germline): KGHSH, LQKENI. V dropped 0 bases and J dropped 5 bases, with 14 bases sitting between them. This CDR3 reads CASSPPGLDPNNEQFF. Here the CDR3 DNA reads TGTGCCAGCTCACCACCAGGTCTAGATCCTAACAATGAGCAGTTCTTC.

At least ten counts were recorded for this clonotype. The rearrangement joins TRBV11-2 to TRBJ1-2; D is perhaps TRBD1 (5 bases). Trimming shortened V by 5 bases and J by 2 bases, and 12 bases separated the two germline ends. CDR3 size: 14 residues. Germline V gene sequence: CDR1 SGHAT, CDR2 FQNNGV. The CDR3 sequence is CASSTSRGNYGYTF. In nucleotides, the CDR3 is TGTGCCAGCAGCACGAGCCGGGGGAACTATGGCTACACCTTC.

The chain recombines TRBV5-1 with TRBJ1-1; no clear D. The germline V and J ends were trimmed by 0 bases and 3 bases, with 12 bases remaining between them. Per germline, CDR1 SGHRS and CDR2 YFSETQ. The CDR3 length is 15 residues. CDR3 amino acids: CASSLASAGDTEAFF. The CDR3 bases are TGCGCCAGCAGCTTGGCTTCGGCGGGTGACACTGAAGCTTTCTTT. Using reference TRBV5-1 and TRBJ1-1 for the parts outside the CDR3, the full variable domain is KAGVTQTPRYLIKTRGQQVTLSCSPISGHRSVSWYQQTPGQGLQFLFEYFSETQRNKGNFPGRFSGRQFSNSRSEMNVSTLELGDSALYLCASSLASAGDTEAFFGQGTRLTVV.

The chain recombines TRBV6-1 with TRBJ2-7; 15 positions match TRBD2. CDR3 length equals 20 residues. V was pared by 5 bases and J by 0 bases, with 14 bases of the junction left unmatched. The germline V gene has CDR1 MNHNS and CDR2 SASEGT. CDR3 DNA sequence: TGTGCCAGCAGTTACCAACCCGGGACTAGCGGGGGGCAGAGCTCCTACGAGCAGTACTTC. Translating it yields CASSYQPGTSGGQSSYEQYF.

At least ten counts were recorded for this clonotype. This chain joins TRBV28 and TRBJ1-1; a weak D match, TRBD1 (5 bases). Trimming cost V 2 bases and J 10 bases, with 11 bases left between them. Per germline, CDR1 MDHEN and CDR2 SYDVKM. The CDR3 spans 12 residues. The DNA of the CDR3 is TGTGCCAGCAGTTTACCAGGGTTAGTAGCTTTCTTT. As protein: CASSLPGLVAFF.

In its sample, this clonotype was seen a few times. V usage is TRBV5-4 and J usage is TRBJ2-7; either TRBD1 or TRBD2 may supply D (6 bases each). The CDR3 contains 13 residues. CDR1 and CDR2 (germline): SGHNT, YYREEE (reference sequence). Trimming shortened V by 4 bases and J by 5 bases, and 13 bases separated the two germline ends. CDR3 loop: CASSPGGDDEQYF. As DNA, the CDR3 is TGTGCCAGCAGCCCCGGGGGCGACGACGAGCAGTACTTC.

As to this clonotype: The junction shows a germline mismatch at one end, possibly a read error. The chain has TRBV27 and TRBJ2-3; the D gene is possibly TRBD1 (7 bases). This CDR3 comprises 15 residues. Germline V gene sequence: CDR1 MNHEY, CDR2 SMNVEV (reference sequence). Written as DNA, the CDR3 is TGTGCCAACAGTCCGACGTCAGGGGGGACAGATACGCAGTATTTT. This codes for CANSPTSGGTDTQYF.

This clonotype was detected ten times or more. The V call is TRBV6-1, the J call TRBJ2-5, with D hard to call. CDR1 and CDR2 (germline): MNHNS, SASEGT. The V gene lost 3 bases and the J gene lost 2 bases, with 16 bases spanning the gap. CDR3 length equals 16 residues. Here the CDR3 reads CASSDSRANPQETQYF. DNA of the CDR3: TGTGCCAGCAGTGACTCTAGGGCAAATCCACAAGAGACCCAGTACTTC.

This clonotype was seen many times. The chain carries TRBV5-5 and TRBJ2-3; D is perhaps TRBD2 (5 bases). CDR3 size: 15 residues. The germline gives CDR1 SGHKS, CDR2 YYEKEE (reference sequence). V lost 1 base and J lost 6, with 15 bases in between. The CDR3 bases are TGTGCCAGCAGCTTGTTCGGAGCTCCGGGGGATACGCAGTATTTT. This translates into CASSLFGAPGDTQYF.

This clonotype showed up many times. The chain recombines TRBV10-3 with TRBJ2-7, with D perhaps TRBD1 or TRBD2 (5 bases each). The CDR3 sequence is 21 residues long. Trimming removed 0 bases from V and 2 bases from J, with 29 bases in between. The germline V gene encodes CDR1 ENHRY and CDR2 SYGVKD. The CDR3 nucleotides are TGTGCCATCAGTGAGTCGTGGGACGGCAGGGACCCTAGGGGACGAGCCTACGAGCAGTACTTC. It codes for CAISESWDGRDPRGRAYEQYF.

This clonotype has just a few counts. The V gene is TRBV5-1, the J gene TRBJ2-6; 9 nucleotides agree with TRBD1. The J segment lost 0 bases and the V segment lost 3 bases, leaving 10 bases of the junction unmatched. This CDR3 has 19 amino acids. Per germline, CDR1 SGHRS and CDR2 YFSETQ. DNA of the CDR3: TGCGCCAGCAGCTCGGACAGGGGATCATTGGTCTCTGGGGCCAACGTCCTGACTTTC. As protein: CASSSDRGSLVSGANVLTF.

The chain combines TRBV4-1 with TRBJ2-2, with D possibly TRBD1 on 5 matching bases. This CDR3 is 19 amino acids long. CDR1 MGHRA and CDR2 YSYEKL come from the germline V gene. V was cut by 2 bases and J by 4 bases, with 23 bases left in between. CDR3 DNA sequence: TGCGCCAGCAGCCAATTCCTTAGTGTAAGGACAAAAACCACCGGGGAGCTGTTTTTT. Residues: CASSQFLSVRTKTTGELFF.

The chain employs TRBV20-1 and TRBJ2-2, with D tentatively TRBD1 (6 bases). Germline V CDR1 and CDR2: DFQATT, SNEGSKA (reference sequence). V was pared by 5 bases and J by 2 bases, with 9 bases between. This CDR3 has 13 residues. The CDR3 DNA is TGCAGTGCTGGGACACCCAACACCGGGGAGCTGTTTTTT. Translating it yields CSAGTPNTGELFF.

This clonotype has a count of ten or more. The chain links TRBV5-1 to TRBJ1-2; 7 positions agree with TRBD1. V shed 4 bases and J 4 bases; nucleotides not matched to a gene: 4. This CDR3 spans 13 amino acids. Looked up from germline, CDR1 is SGHRS and CDR2 is YFSETQ. DNA of the CDR3: TGCGCCAGCAGCCAGGGGGGTGTCTATGGCTACACCTTC. Residues: CASSQGGVYGYTF. Full variable domain (remainder filled in from reference TRBV5-1 and TRBJ1-2): KAGVTQTPRYLIKTRGQQVTLSCSPISGHRSVSWYQQTPGQGLQFLFEYFSETQRNKGNFPGRFSGRQFSNSRSEMNVSTLELGDSALYLCASSQGGVYGYTFGSGTRLTVV.

This clonotype was detected many times. This chain links TRBV28 with TRBJ1-2; D call uncertain. The germline V gene encodes CDR1 MDHEN and CDR2 SYDVKM. Trimming shortened V by 1 base and J by 6 bases, and 12 bases separated the two germline ends. The CDR3 contains 14 residues. In DNA, the CDR3 is TGTGCCAGCAGTTTATCATCGGTGGGCGATGGCTACACCTTC. Translated, it gives CASSLSSVGDGYTF.